The TCR beta chain under discussion was sequenced for a study of blood T cells in healthy people across ages. With a J-beta primer mix and a sample-barcoded 5' primer, a second PCR ran about 7 to 12 cycles. The template-switch adaptor, which had 12 random nucleotides, put a tag on each cDNA molecule. TCRdb used MiXCR to reprocess the 5' RACE reads, holding one entry per CDR3 protein. The sample holds about 1.5 million distinct CDR3 sequences, about 42% seen once. Donors gave about 9.3 milliliters of peripheral blood apiece. The CDR3 consists of 13 residues. The germline CDR1 and CDR2 sequences are SEHNR and FQNEAQ (reference sequence). The V gene end was trimmed by 8 bases and the J gene end by 2 bases; junction bases not matched to a gene: 5.

The chain has TRBV7-9 and TRBJ1-1, with TRBD1 identical over 7 bases. The sequence came from a woman aged 18-29 years in good health. What was sequenced was blood. The CDR3: CASDRDSNTEAFF. Here the CDR3 DNA reads TGTGCCAGCGATCGGGACAGCAACACTGAAGCTTTCTTT.